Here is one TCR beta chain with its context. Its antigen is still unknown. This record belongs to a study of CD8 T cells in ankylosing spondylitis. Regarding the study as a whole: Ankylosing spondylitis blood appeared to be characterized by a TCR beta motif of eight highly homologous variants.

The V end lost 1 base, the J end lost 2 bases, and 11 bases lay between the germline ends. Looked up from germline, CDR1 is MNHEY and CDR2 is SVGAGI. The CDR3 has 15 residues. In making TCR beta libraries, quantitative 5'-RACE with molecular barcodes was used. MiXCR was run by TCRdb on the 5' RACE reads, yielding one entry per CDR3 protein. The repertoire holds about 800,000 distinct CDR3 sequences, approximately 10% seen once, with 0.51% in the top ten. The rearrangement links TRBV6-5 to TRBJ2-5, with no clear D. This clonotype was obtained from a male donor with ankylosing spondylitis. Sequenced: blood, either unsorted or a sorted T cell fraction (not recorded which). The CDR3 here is CASSYFGREQETQYF. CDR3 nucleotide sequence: TGTGCCAGCAGTTACTTCGGTCGTGAGCAAGAGACCCAGTACTTC.